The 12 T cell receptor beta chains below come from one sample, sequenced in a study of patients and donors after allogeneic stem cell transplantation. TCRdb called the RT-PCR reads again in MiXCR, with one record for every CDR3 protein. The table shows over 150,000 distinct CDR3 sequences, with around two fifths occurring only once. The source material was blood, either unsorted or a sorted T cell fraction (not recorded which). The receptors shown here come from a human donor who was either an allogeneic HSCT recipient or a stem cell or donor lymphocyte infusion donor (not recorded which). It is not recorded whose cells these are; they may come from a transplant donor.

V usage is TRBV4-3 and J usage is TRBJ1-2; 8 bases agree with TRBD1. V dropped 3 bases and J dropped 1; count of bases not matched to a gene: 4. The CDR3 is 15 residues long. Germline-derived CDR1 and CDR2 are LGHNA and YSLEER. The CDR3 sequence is CASSHSGQVNYGYTF. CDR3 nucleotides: TGCGCCAGCAGCCATTCGGGACAGGTTAACTATGGCTACACCTTC.

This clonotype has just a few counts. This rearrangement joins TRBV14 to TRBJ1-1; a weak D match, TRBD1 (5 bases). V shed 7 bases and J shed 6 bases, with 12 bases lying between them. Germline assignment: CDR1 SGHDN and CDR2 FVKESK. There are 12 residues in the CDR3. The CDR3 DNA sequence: TGTGCCAGCATCGGGGCAACCGCTGAAGCTTTCTTT. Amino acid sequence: CASIGATAEAFF.

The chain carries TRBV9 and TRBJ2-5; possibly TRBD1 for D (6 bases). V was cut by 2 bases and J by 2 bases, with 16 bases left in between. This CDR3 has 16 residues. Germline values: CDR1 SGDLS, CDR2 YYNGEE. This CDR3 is CASSVGSGTLQETQYF. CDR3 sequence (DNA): TGTGCCAGCAGCGTGGGTTCCGGGACATTACAAGAGACCCAGTACTTC.

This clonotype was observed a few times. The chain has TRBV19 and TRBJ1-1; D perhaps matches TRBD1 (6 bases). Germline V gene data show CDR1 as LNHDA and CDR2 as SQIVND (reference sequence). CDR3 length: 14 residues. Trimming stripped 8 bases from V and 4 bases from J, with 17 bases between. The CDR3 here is CASSSQGGSTEAFF. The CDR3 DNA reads TGTGCCAGTTCTTCACAGGGCGGGAGCACTGAAGCTTTCTTT.

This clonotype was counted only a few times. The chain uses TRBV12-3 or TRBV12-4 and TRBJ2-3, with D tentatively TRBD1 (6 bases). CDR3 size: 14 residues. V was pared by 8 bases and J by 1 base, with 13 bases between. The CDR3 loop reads CASGKKGGTDTQYF. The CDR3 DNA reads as TGTGCCAGCGGTAAAAAGGGGGGCACAGATACGCAGTATTTT.

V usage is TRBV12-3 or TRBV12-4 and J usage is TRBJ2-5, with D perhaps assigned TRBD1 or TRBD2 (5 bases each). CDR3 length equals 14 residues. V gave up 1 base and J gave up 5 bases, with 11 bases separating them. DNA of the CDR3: TGTGCCAGCAGTTTAGGGGGGACGTGGGAGACCCAGTACTTC. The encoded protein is CASSLGGTWETQYF.

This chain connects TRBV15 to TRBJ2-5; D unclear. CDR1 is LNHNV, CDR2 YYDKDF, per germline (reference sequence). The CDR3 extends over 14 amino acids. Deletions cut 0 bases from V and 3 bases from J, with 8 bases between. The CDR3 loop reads CATSRDSTEETQYF. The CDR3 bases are TGTGCCACCAGCAGAGATAGCACAGAAGAGACCCAGTACTTC.

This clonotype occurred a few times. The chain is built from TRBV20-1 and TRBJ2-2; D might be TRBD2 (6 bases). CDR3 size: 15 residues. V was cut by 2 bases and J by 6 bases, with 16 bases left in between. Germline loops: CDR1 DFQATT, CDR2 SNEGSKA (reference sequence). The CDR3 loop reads CSARNSGRKAGELFF. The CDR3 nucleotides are TGCAGTGCTAGAAATTCCGGGAGAAAAGCCGGGGAGCTGTTTTTT.

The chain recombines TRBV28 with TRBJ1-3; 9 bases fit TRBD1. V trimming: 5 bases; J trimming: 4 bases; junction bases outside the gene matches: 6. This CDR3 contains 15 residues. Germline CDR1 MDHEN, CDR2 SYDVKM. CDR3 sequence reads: CASSLDRGGGNTIYF. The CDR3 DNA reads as TGTGCCAGCAGTCTGGACAGGGGAGGGGGAAACACCATATATTTT.

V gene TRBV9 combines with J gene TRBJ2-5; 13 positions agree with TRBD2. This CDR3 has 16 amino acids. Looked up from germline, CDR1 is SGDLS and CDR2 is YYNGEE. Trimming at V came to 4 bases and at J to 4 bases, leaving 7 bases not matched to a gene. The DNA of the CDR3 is TGTGCCAGCAGCCCTGGGACTAGCGGGACTCTAGAGACCCAGTACTTC. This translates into CASSPGTSGTLETQYF.

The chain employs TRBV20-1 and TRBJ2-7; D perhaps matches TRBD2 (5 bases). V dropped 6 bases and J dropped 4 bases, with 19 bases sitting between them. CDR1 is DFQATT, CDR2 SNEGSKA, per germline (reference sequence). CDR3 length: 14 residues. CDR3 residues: CSAESSRRLYEQYF. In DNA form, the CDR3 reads TGCAGTGCCGAGTCTAGCCGGAGGCTTTACGAGCAGTACTTC.

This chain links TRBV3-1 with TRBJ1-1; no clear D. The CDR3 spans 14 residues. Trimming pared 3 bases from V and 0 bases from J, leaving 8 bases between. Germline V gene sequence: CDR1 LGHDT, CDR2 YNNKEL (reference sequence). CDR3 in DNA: TGTGCCAGCAGCCACGAGGCGCTGAACACTGAAGCTTTCTTT. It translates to CASSHEALNTEAFF.